The present T cell receptor (beta chain) was sequenced within a study of T cells after yellow fever vaccination. Findings of the study overall: It was a small share of clonotypes that appeared in both CD4 and CD8 compartments. Abundant bulk-derived clonotypes could contaminate FACS-sorted repertoires. Post-booster reappearance was seen for most primary-vaccination clones (just over 95% CD4, around 88% CD8).

Ten or more counts support this clonotype. Antigen unknown. 5'RACE template switching added a universal primer site and UMIs to TCR cDNA. TCRdb passed the 5' RACE reads through MiXCR, listing each CDR3 protein once. The sample lists 620,000 or so distinct CDR3 sequences, about 12% occurring once. The CDR3 is 13 residues long. J was trimmed by 9 bases and V by 6 bases; bases with no gene match: 10. Germline V gives CDR1 SGHTA, CDR2 FQGNSA. The source of this sequence is a man younger than 45 who received the YFV17D yellow fever vaccine. The chain couples TRBV7-2 to TRBJ1-1; 7 bases are a match to TRBD1. The specimen comprised PBMCs, sampled on the day of the yellow fever booster vaccination. CDR3 DNA sequence: TGTGCCAGCAGACCACAGGGGTCGAGCAAAGCTTTCTTT. Its protein product is CASRPQGSSKAFF.